These 19 T cell receptor beta chains came from one sample sequenced in a study of immune characterization of retroperitoneal liposarcoma. Each CDR3 protein gets one entry after TCRdb re-called the PCR reads with MiXCR. The data hold over 9,500 distinct CDR3 sequences, with about 50% observed a single time. Sample: tumor tissue. The receptor set was obtained from a female donor with retroperitoneal liposarcoma.

The chain links TRBV6-1 to TRBJ2-2, with a possible D match to TRBD1 (6 bases). Trimming shortened V by 6 bases and J by 0 bases, and 8 bases separated the two germline ends. CDR1 and CDR2 from the germline V gene are MNHNS and SASEGT. This CDR3 contains 14 residues. The CDR3 DNA is TGTGCCAGCAGGACAGGCGCGAACACCGGGGAGCTGTTTTTT. This translates into CASRTGANTGELFF.

The chain carries TRBV12-3 or TRBV12-4 and TRBJ2-1, with D tentatively TRBD1 or TRBD2 (5 bases each). The J call may be faulty, since TRBJ2-7 better matches the DNA end. The CDR3 totals 15 residues. The CDR3 sequence: CASSPSGPFNYEQYF. CDR3 coding DNA: TGTGCCAGCAGCCCCTCGGGGCCATTTAACTACGAGCAGTACTTC.

In its sample, this clonotype ranks as medium-sized. The chain combines TRBV6-6 with TRBJ2-5, with D unresolved. Trimming took 2 bases from V and 5 from J, leaving 9 bases between them. The CDR3 is 13 residues long. CDR1 and CDR2 (germline): MNHNY, SVGAGI (reference sequence). CDR3 DNA sequence: TGTGCCAGCAGTTACGACACTCTCGAGACCCAGTACTTC. Protein sequence: CASSYDTLETQYF.

By frequency in the sample, this clonotype is medium-sized. The CDR3: CASSELVSEQYF. The CDR3 DNA is TGTGCCAGCAGTGAATTGGTGAGCGAGCAGTACTTC. V and J are TRBV6-1 and TRBJ2-5; no reliable D call. The assigned J gene may be wrong: the sequence end matches TRBJ2-7 better. CDR3 length equals 12 residues. CDR1 and CDR2 from the germline V gene are MNHNS and SASEGT.

This clonotype was observed many times. One end of the junction does not line up with germline, which may come from a read error. The V call is TRBV7-2, the J call TRBJ2-3, with 7 nucleotides matching TRBD1. The V gene's germline CDR1 is SGHTA and CDR2 FQGNSA. The CDR3 loop spans 15 amino acids. The CDR3 protein is CASTLDRDSTDTQYF. The CDR3 nucleotides read TGTGCCAGCACCTTAGACAGGGATAGCACAGATACGCAGTATTTT.

The CDR3 DNA reads TGTGCCAGCAGTTTTGGACTAGCGGCAGGAGATGAGCAGTTCTTC. Amino acids: CASSFGLAAGDEQFF. This sequence joins TRBV6-5 and TRBJ2-1, with 10 bases aligning to TRBD2. The V segment lost 4 bases and the J segment 8 bases; nucleotides outside the gene matches: 8. The CDR3 length is 15 residues. Germline CDR1 and CDR2: MNHEY and SVGAGI.

The V gene is TRBV4-1, the J gene TRBJ2-1; D gene unclear. Germline CDR1 MGHRA, CDR2 YSYEKL. This CDR3 comprises 17 residues. The V and J ends lost 0 bases and 4 bases respectively, with 16 bases between them. The CDR3 here is CASSQERNRPEYNEQFF. The CDR3, as DNA: TGCGCCAGCAGCCAAGAACGTAATCGGCCGGAATACAATGAGCAGTTCTTC.

Judged by abundance, this clonotype is medium-sized. The rearrangement uses TRBV7-2 and TRBJ2-5, with 12 nucleotides matching TRBD2. The germline CDR1 and CDR2 sequences are SGHTA and FQGNSA. The J segment lost 3 bases and the V segment lost 1 base, leaving 9 bases of the junction unmatched. CDR3 length: 18 residues. The CDR3 region is CASSLGPPSGRAEETQYF. CDR3 nucleotide sequence: TGTGCCAGCAGCTTAGGGCCCCCTAGCGGGAGGGCCGAAGAGACCCAGTACTTC.

By sample fraction, this clonotype is medium-sized. V usage is TRBV7-6 and J usage is TRBJ2-1; TRBD2 matches 13 bases. The J call is doubtful: the DNA matches TRBJ2-7 better. The germline V gene encodes CDR1 SGHVS and CDR2 FNYEAQ. There are 14 residues in the CDR3. CDR3 sequence: CASSWTSGSNEQYF. For the CDR3, the DNA is TGTGCCAGCAGCTGGACTAGCGGGAGCAATGAGCAGTACTTC.

There are a few counts of this clonotype. This CDR3 reads CASSPLAGIMRDEQFF. The CDR3, as DNA: TGTGCCAGCAGCCCACTAGCGGGGATTATGCGAGATGAGCAGTTCTTC. The chain joins TRBV12-3 or TRBV12-4 to TRBJ2-1, with 10 nucleotides matching TRBD2. This CDR3 is 16 amino acids long. V lost 6 bases, J lost 8 bases, and 13 bases stayed unmatched.

The rearrangement uses TRBV6-6 and TRBJ2-5; no definite D call. V lost 0 bases and J 5 bases, leaving 10 bases between the germline ends. The CDR3 totals 14 residues. Looked up from germline, CDR1 is MNHNY and CDR2 is SVGAGI (reference sequence). The CDR3 nucleotides are TGTGCCAGCAGTTACTCGACGGGTGGGGAGACCCAGTACTTC. It specifies CASSYSTGGETQYF.

The rearrangement links TRBV6-1 to TRBJ2-1, with 7 bases lining up with TRBD2. Germline values: CDR1 MNHNS, CDR2 SASEGT. The trim removed 8 bases at V and 2 bases at J, leaving 9 bases unmatched. The CDR3 extends over 15 amino acids. The CDR3: CASLAPGGAYNEQFF. For the CDR3, the DNA is TGTGCCAGCCTGGCACCGGGAGGCGCCTACAATGAGCAGTTCTTC.

The chain couples TRBV5-6 to TRBJ1-5; D unclear. Germline V gives CDR1 SGHDT, CDR2 YYEEEE. Trimming left V 0 bases short and J 11 bases short, with 9 bases between. There are 12 residues in the CDR3. The CDR3 DNA follows: TGTGCCAGCAGCTTGGGAGTGGGAGCCCAGCATTTT. Translating gives CASSLGVGAQHF.

The V call is TRBV6-1, the J call TRBJ2-5, with 7 bases aligning to TRBD2. The CDR3 length is 13 residues. With V trimmed by 2 bases and J by 9 bases, 6 bases remained unmatched. Germline CDR1 reads MNHNS; CDR2 reads SASEGT. The CDR3 DNA reads as TGTGCCAGCAGTGAACTCCGGGGGGAGTCCCAGTACTTC. It translates to CASSELRGESQYF.

The chain joins TRBV11-2 to TRBJ2-1; unclear D gene. TRBJ2-5 explains the end of the DNA better; the J call may be wrong. Germline lookup yields CDR1 SGHAT and CDR2 FQNNGV. This CDR3 has 13 residues. CDR3 loop: CASSLRVRETQYF. For the CDR3, the DNA is TGTGCCAGCAGCCTTAGGGTCAGAGAGACCCAGTACTTC.

Only a few counts were recorded for this clonotype. One base away lies a much larger clone, so this may be a sequencing read error. The chain is built from TRBV7-6 and TRBJ2-7, with 8 bases that match TRBD2. Near its end, the DNA agrees better with TRBJ2-1, so the J call may be wrong. Per germline, CDR1 SGHVS and CDR2 FNYEAQ. The CDR3 sequence is 17 residues long. CDR3 region: CASRSNRGGRGTYEQFF. The CDR3 DNA is TGTGCCAGCAGATCTAACCGGGGGGGGCGGGGAACCTACGAGCAGTTCTTC.

In its sample, this clonotype ranks as medium-sized. The junction departs from germline at one end; a sequencing error may be responsible. This chain links TRBV7-7 with TRBJ2-1, with 12 bases identical to TRBD2. The DNA end is a closer match to TRBJ2-7, so the J assignment may be wrong. CDR1 is SSHAT and CDR2 is FNYEAQ in the germline V gene (reference sequence). This CDR3 is built from 16 residues. CDR3 nucleotides: TGTGCTAGCAGCTTAGATGCTAGCGGGAGGGCGAATGAGCAGTACTTC. Protein: CASSLDASGRANEQYF.

This sequence joins TRBV7-6 and TRBJ2-7; TRBD2 agrees at 8 bases. The CDR3 extends over 14 amino acids. Germline V gene sequence: CDR1 SGHVS, CDR2 FNYEAQ. CDR3 nucleotides: TGTGCCAGCAGCTTAGTGGGCGGGAGGCGGGAGCAGGACGTC. Encoded protein: CASSLVGGRREQDV.

This clonotype was picked up a small number of times. The V call is TRBV24-1, the J call TRBJ2-1; D assignment may be TRBD1 or TRBD2 (5 bases each). The tail of the sequence fits TRBJ2-5 better, so the J call may be wrong. CDR1 is KGHDR and CDR2 is SFDVKD in the germline V gene. The CDR3 is made up of 14 amino acids. The CDR3 here is CATSETGTQETQYF. CDR3 bases: TGTGCCACCAGTGAGACCGGGACCCAAGAGACCCAGTACTTC.